Listed below are T cell receptor beta chains from one sample, sequenced in a study of Graves' ophthalmopathy and Graves' hyperthyroidism. TCRdb reprocessed the multiplex PCR reads with MiXCR, giving one entry per CDR3 protein. The table records 600,000 to 700,000 distinct CDR3 sequences, about two fifths of them present only once. Material: peripheral blood. The receptors shown here come from an adult man with Graves' ophthalmopathy. Both conserved end residues are part of each CDR3. Each record gives: clone size, D gene, CDR3 length, J gene, V gene, CDR3 protein, CDR3 DNA. D genes are given only for firm matches. Not every row has a clone size; where given, it reads once, few, many or a size class.

many TRBD1 15 TRBJ1-5 TRBV19 CASSAQTGSNQPQHF TGTGCCAGTAGTGCTCAGACAGGGAGCAATCAGCCCCAGCATTTT
NA NA 13 TRBJ1-2 TRBV11-2 CASSQQGSYGYTF TGTGCCAGCAGCCAACAGGGATCCTATGGCTACACCTTC
NA NA 14 TRBJ1-2 TRBV15 CATSRVTGHDGYTF TGTGCCACCAGCAGAGTAACAGGGCACGATGGCTACACCTTC
NA NA 12 TRBJ2-7 TRBV12-5 CASGLRTYEQYF TGTGCTAGTGGTTTGAGGACGTACGAGCAGTACTTC
many TRBD2 14 TRBJ2-5 TRBV2 CASSDREGLETQYF TGTGCCAGCAGTGACCGGGAGGGCCTGGAGACCCAGTACTTC
NA NA 14 TRBJ1-2 TRBV25-1 CASSPLRDQYGYTF TGTGCCAGCTCACCACTCAGGGACCAATATGGCTACACCTTC
NA TRBD1 16 TRBJ2-2 TRBV5-6 CASSLGQGANTGELFF TGTGCCAGCAGCCTGGGACAGGGCGCGAACACCGGGGAGCTGTTTTTT
NA NA 13 TRBJ1-1 TRBV2 CASSGQVGPEAFF TGTGCCAGCAGTGGGCAGGTGGGGCCTGAAGCTTTCTTT
many NA 14 TRBJ2-7 TRBV25-1 CASSELGQNYEQYF TGTGCCAGCAGTGAACTCGGACAGAACTACGAGCAGTACTTC
once NA 14 TRBJ1-2 TRBV20-1 CSARVGRGNYGYTF TGCAGTGCTAGAGTCGGGAGAGGGAATTATGGCTACACCTTC
NA NA 14 TRBJ1-1 TRBV3-2 CASSQGSGALKAFF TGTGCCAGCAGCCAAGGTTCAGGGGCACTAAAAGCTTTCTTT
NA NA 13 TRBJ2-5 TRBV25-1 CASSLLGEETQYF TGTGCCAGCAGTTTATTGGGGGAAGAGACCCAGTACTTC
NA TRBD2 14 TRBJ2-5 TRBV10-3 CAISPGGVQETQYF TGTGCCATCAGTCCGGGAGGGGTTCAAGAGACCCAGTACTTC
many NA 14 TRBJ1-5 TRBV9 CASSEDPGNQPQHF TGTGCCAGCAGCGAAGACCCGGGCAATCAGCCCCAGCATTTT
many NA 15 TRBJ2-2 TRBV19 CASSPTGLNTGELFF TGTGCCAGTAGCCCGACAGGTCTCAACACCGGGGAGCTGTTTTTT
NA NA 11 TRBJ1-3 TRBV10-3 CAIRGGDTIYF TGTGCCATCAGGGGCGGAGACACCATATATTTT
few NA 10 TRBJ2-2 TRBV29-1 CSVLTGELFF TGCAGCGTTCTGACAGGGGAGCTGTTTTTT
NA NA 14 TRBJ1-1 TRBV11-2 CASAGLLGDTEAFF TGTGCCAGCGCCGGGCTCCTTGGCGACACTGAAGCTTTCTTT
many TRBD2 16 TRBJ2-5 TRBV7-6 CASSSPGLAGAETQYF TGTGCCAGCAGCTCTCCGGGACTAGCGGGAGCTGAGACCCAGTACTTC
NA TRBD2 14 TRBJ2-7 TRBV2 CASSARTSDIEQYF TGTGCCAGCAGTGCTAGGACTAGCGATATCGAGCAGTACTTC
NA NA 15 TRBJ2-3 TRBV29-1 CSVEDRRQSTDTQYF TGCAGCGTTGAAGATCGGAGACAGAGCACAGATACGCAGTATTTT
NA NA 14 TRBJ1-4 TRBV5-6 CASSLQTSSEKLFF TGTGCCAGCAGCTTGCAGACGTCTTCTGAAAAACTGTTTTTT
NA NA 11 TRBJ1-4 TRBV20-1 CSASGPRELFF TGCAGTGCTAGCGGACCTCGGGAACTGTTTTTT
many TRBD1 14 TRBJ1-5 TRBV19 CASSKTGEAQPQHF TGTGCCAGTAGTAAGACAGGGGAGGCTCAGCCCCAGCATTTT
NA NA 14 TRBJ2-2 TRBV10-3 CAISEKDTSGELFF TGTGCCATCAGTGAGAAGGATACTAGCGGGGAGCTGTTTTTT
NA NA 17 TRBJ1-2 TRBV2 CASSEALREGTQYGYTF TGTGCCAGCAGTGAAGCGCTTCGGGAGGGCACCCAATATGGCTACACCTTC
many NA 11 TRBJ1-2 TRBV7-9 CAYPGGYGYTF TGTGCCTACCCAGGCGGCTATGGCTACACCTTC
many NA 14 TRBJ1-5 TRBV24-1 CATSETTGSQPQHF TGTGCCACCAGTGAAACCACAGGGAGTCAGCCCCAGCATTTT
many TRBD2 15 TRBJ2-7 TRBV19 CASSIDRSGGYEQYF TGTGCCAGTAGTATAGATCGGTCGGGAGGCTACGAGCAGTACTTC
NA TRBD1 15 TRBJ1-4 TRBV9 CASSVAGQGAGKLFF TGTGCCAGCAGCGTAGCGGGACAGGGGGCTGGAAAACTGTTTTTT
once NA 12 TRBJ2-6 TRBV12-3/TRBV12-4 CASSGGVNTEAF TGTGCCAGCAGTGGCGGGGTGAACACTGAAGCTTTC
NA TRBD2 16 TRBJ2-7 TRBV20-1 CSARVSGERISYEQCF TGCAGTGCTAGAGTTAGCGGGGAGAGGATTTCTTACGAGCAGTGCTTC
NA TRBD1 13 TRBJ2-7 TRBV29-1 CSVRTGGHYEQYF TGCAGCGTTCGGACAGGGGGCCACTACGAGCAGTACTTC
NA TRBD1 12 TRBJ1-1 TRBV29-1 CSADRGGPEAFF TGCAGCGCCGACAGGGGTGGCCCTGAAGCTTTCTTT
many TRBD1 15 TRBJ1-1 TRBV10-2 CASREDRGRDTEAFF TGCGCCAGCAGGGAGGACAGGGGGCGGGACACTGAAGCTTTCTTT
NA NA 13 TRBJ1-2 TRBV9 CASSVASGYSYTF TGTGCCAGCAGCGTAGCTTCGGGGTATAGCTACACCTTC
many TRBD1 15 TRBJ1-2 TRBV4-2 CASSQDLTGGVGYTF TGTGCCAGCAGCCAAGACTTGACAGGGGGCGTTGGCTACACCTTC
NA NA 13 TRBJ1-1 TRBV6-1 CASSGQKDTEAFF TGTGCCAGCAGTGGACAAAAGGACACTGAAGCTTTCTTT
many TRBD1 14 TRBJ1-4 TRBV10-3 CAISTGTGSEKLFF TGTGCCATCAGCACCGGGACAGGGAGCGAAAAACTGTTTTTT
NA NA 14 TRBJ2-7 TRBV7-2 CAWSEGEEEHEQYF TGTGCCTGGAGTGAAGGGGAGGAGGAGCACGAGCAGTACTTC
many TRBD1 15 TRBJ1-5 TRBV2 CASSQGTGVRQPQHF TGTGCCAGCAGCCAGGGGACAGGGGTCCGTCAGCCCCAGCATTTT
many NA 15 TRBJ1-3 TRBV2 CASRGFRSSGNTIYF TGTGCCAGCAGGGGTTTTCGGTCCTCTGGAAACACCATATATTTT
NA TRBD1 16 TRBJ1-4 TRBV25-1 CASSLTGATTNEKLFF TGTGCCAGCAGTCTGACAGGGGCCACAACTAATGAAAAACTGTTTTTT
many TRBD2 18 TRBJ2-7 TRBV29-1 CSVEGRKSGTSGPRVQYF TGCAGCGTTGAAGGCCGAAAATCCGGGACTAGCGGTCCCAGGGTGCAGTACTTC
many NA 15 TRBJ2-5 TRBV2 CASSESPGREETQYF TGTGCCAGCAGTGAATCGCCAGGGCGGGAAGAGACCCAGTACTTC
NA TRBD1 13 TRBJ1-1 TRBV2 CASRDREITEAFF TGTGCCAGCAGGGACAGGGAGATTACTGAAGCTTTCTTT
many NA 13 TRBJ1-2 TRBV10-2 CASSEIGGGGYTF TGCGCCAGCAGTGAGATAGGGGGAGGTGGCTACACCTTC
many NA 14 TRBJ2-2 TRBV6-4 CASSAAANTGELFF TGTGCCAGCAGTGCTGCCGCGAACACCGGGGAGCTGTTTTTT
NA TRBD2 16 TRBJ2-7 TRBV2 CASSSPRSGGLGEQYF TGTGCCAGCAGTTCCCCCCGTAGCGGGGGATTAGGCGAGCAGTACTTC
few NA 13 TRBJ2-7 TRBV7-9 CASSQETKNEQYF TGTGCCAGCAGCCAAGAGACCAAAAACGAGCAGTACTTC
NA NA 16 TRBJ2-5 TRBV7-9 CASSFDWTVNGETQYF TGTGCCAGCAGCTTCGACTGGACGGTCAATGGGGAGACCCAGTACTTC
NA NA 15 TRBJ1-3 TRBV6-6 CASSPGGLSGNTIYF TGTGCCAGCAGTCCGGGGGGGCTCTCTGGAAACACCATATATTTT
NA NA 15 TRBJ1-5 TRBV7-2 CASSRVAGGRQPQHF TGTGCCAGCAGCAGGGTGGCCGGGGGACGGCAGCCCCAGCATTTT
NA NA 13 TRBJ1-2 TRBV10-3 CAISVRTDYGYTF TGTGCCATCAGTGTTCGGACAGACTATGGCTACACCTTC
few NA 13 TRBJ1-2 TRBV6-5 CASRPQGVGGYTF TGTGCCAGCAGACCACAGGGAGTTGGTGGCTACACCTTC
NA NA 10 TRBJ2-5 TRBV10-3 CAISEWGRYF TGTGCCATCAGTGAGTGGGGACGGTACTTC
many NA 17 TRBJ1-3 TRBV7-8 CASSLAGSFFSGNTIYF TGTGCCAGCAGCTTAGCAGGCAGTTTCTTCTCTGGAAACACCATATATTTT